The 27 T cell receptor beta chains listed next were all sequenced from one sample in a study of blood T cells in healthy people across ages (dated by TCRdb to about 2015). Receptor amplification or capture employed 5' RACE. For sequencing, an Illumina HiSeq 2500 was employed. A second about 6 to 11 cycle PCR used a sample-barcoded 5' primer and a J-beta primer mix. TCRdb passed the public sequencing reads through fastp at Q25 and MiXCR, retaining productive beta sequences. Rows are unified per CDR3 protein, each entry keeping the most common DNA and genes. The table for this sample lists over 1.5 million distinct CDR3 sequences; around 48% of them were counted only once. The ten largest clones represent around 2.1% of the sample. The sample taken for sequencing was blood. The receptors come from a woman in her thirties or forties in good health.

This clonotype was recorded a few times. The CDR3: CASSPIIAGGTDTQYF. The CDR3 nucleotides are TGTGCCAGCAGCCCCATTATAGCGGGGGGCACAGATACGCAGTATTTT. The V gene is TRBV7-2, the J gene TRBJ2-3; 9 nucleotides agree with TRBD2. With V trimmed by 5 bases and J by 1 base, 7 bases remained unmatched. Looked up from germline, CDR1 is SGHTA and CDR2 is FQGNSA. CDR3 length: 16 amino acids.

This clonotype occurred many times. This chain links TRBV7-2 with TRBJ2-3, with 7 bases that match TRBD1. The CDR3 is 13 amino acids. Germline CDR1 SGHTA, CDR2 FQGNSA. The J segment lost 5 bases and the V segment lost 4 bases, leaving 3 bases of the junction unmatched. The CDR3 here is CASSSRDRDTQYF. The CDR3 coding sequence is TGTGCCAGCAGCTCCAGGGACAGAGATACGCAGTATTTT.

There are a few counts of this clonotype. The J gene is TRBJ1-1, the V gene TRBV7-2; the D gene is possibly TRBD1 (5 bases). Trimming shortened V by 5 bases and J by 9 bases, and 13 bases separated the two germline ends. Per germline, CDR1 SGHTA and CDR2 FQGNSA. The CDR3 has 12 residues. The CDR3 coding sequence is TGTGCCAGCAGCCTAACACAGGATAAAGCTTTCTTT. As protein: CASSLTQDKAFF.

V is TRBV29-1 and J is TRBJ1-4, with 9 bases fitting TRBD1. This CDR3 has 13 residues. Unmatched junction bases numbered 5, after V lost 6 bases and J lost 6 bases. Germline CDR1 is SQVTM and CDR2 is ANQGSEA. The CDR3, as DNA: TGCAGCGTCAACAGGGGGCCCGATGAAAAACTGTTTTTT. This codes for CSVNRGPDEKLFF.

The chain is built from TRBV4-1 and TRBJ2-1, with 7 bases identical to TRBD2. Per germline, CDR1 MGHRA and CDR2 YSYEKL. Trimming at V came to 1 base and at J to 8 bases, leaving 14 bases not matched to a gene. The CDR3 covers 17 residues. The CDR3 loop reads CASSQGREGYGWDEQFF. The CDR3 nucleotides are TGCGCCAGCAGCCAAGGCAGGGAGGGTTATGGATGGGATGAGCAGTTCTTC.

This clonotype was seen a handful of times. This chain joins TRBV7-2 and TRBJ2-5; TRBD1 matches at 10 bases. Germline V gene data show CDR1 as SGHTA and CDR2 as FQGNSA. This CDR3 has 17 residues. V was pared by 1 base and J by 6 bases, with 11 bases of the junction left unmatched. The CDR3 DNA sequence: TGTGCCAGCAGCTTAGACGGGACAGGGGAGCGTAGAAAGACCCAGTACTTC. Its translation: CASSLDGTGERRKTQYF.

This clonotype showed up just a few times. The chain carries TRBV6-5 and TRBJ1-2; D unclear. Germline assignment: CDR1 MNHEY and CDR2 SVGAGI. Trimming removed 2 bases from V and 3 bases from J, with 13 bases in between. The CDR3 extends over 15 amino acids. CDR3 sequence reads: CASSYAPRGDYGYTF. The CDR3 DNA reads as TGTGCCAGCAGTTACGCCCCGCGGGGTGACTATGGCTACACCTTC.

Regarding this clonotype: At one of its ends the junction is not consistent with the germline gene, which may arise from a read error. The J gene is TRBJ2-3, the V gene TRBV7-9, with 7 bases that match TRBD2. CDR1 and CDR2 (germline): SEHNR, FQNEAQ (reference sequence). CDR3 length: 16 amino acids. The CDR3 loop reads CAGSPPGSGTLNTQYF. The CDR3 DNA is TGTGCCGGCAGCCCCCCAGGGAGCGGGACCTTGAATACGCAGTATTTT.

The chain employs TRBV6-1 and TRBJ2-7; TRBD2 is a possible D gene (6 bases). Per the germline V gene, CDR1 is MNHNS and CDR2 is SASEGT. Trimming left V 0 bases short and J 2 bases short, with 17 bases between. The CDR3 length is 17 residues. The CDR3 region has the DNA TGTGCCAGCAGTGAAGCGCGGGCGGGGCCGGCCCCCTACGAGCAGTACTTC. Amino acid sequence: CASSEARAGPAPYEQYF.

The chain employs TRBV5-5 and TRBJ2-7; TRBD1 aligns across 7 bases. Judging by the DNA end, TRBJ2-4 fits better; the J call may be wrong. The CDR3 is 14 amino acids. From germline, CDR1 is SGHKS and CDR2 YYEKEE (reference sequence). CDR3 amino acids: CASSALQGRNIQYF. The CDR3 DNA sequence: TGTGCCAGCAGCGCCTTACAGGGGAGAAACATTCAGTACTTC.

The rearrangement uses TRBV28 and TRBJ2-1, with D maybe TRBD2 (5 bases). Germline values: CDR1 MDHEN, CDR2 SYDVKM. Between the trimmed V and J ends, which lost 5 bases and 6 bases, there was a span of 17 bases. The CDR3 is made up of 15 amino acids. CDR3 DNA: TGTGCCAGCAGTCCGACCCCTTTCAGCGGCAATGAGCAGTTCTTC. It yields the protein CASSPTPFSGNEQFF.

This chain uses TRBV9 with TRBJ2-1; perhaps D is TRBD1 or TRBD2 (7 bases each). Trimming stripped 4 bases from V and 9 bases from J, with 20 bases between. Germline-derived CDR1 and CDR2 are SGDLS and YYNGEE. The CDR3 runs to 15 residues. The CDR3 coding sequence is TGTGCCAGCAGCCTAGGGGTCAGGGGGGGCTTTGAGCAGTTCTTC. It yields the protein CASSLGVRGGFEQFF.

With regard to this clonotype: A read error may account for a junction end that differs from germline. V usage is TRBV7-7 and J usage is TRBJ2-7, with 9 bases lining up with TRBD1. Matching the DNA end better, TRBJ2-5 makes the J call doubtful. Germline V gene data show CDR1 as SSHAT and CDR2 as FNYEAQ (reference sequence). The CDR3 has 14 residues. CDR3 in amino acids: CASSSAGQGETQYF. DNA of the CDR3: TGTGCTAGCAGCTCGGCCGGACAGGGGGAGACCCAGTACTTC.

This clonotype appeared a few times. Here the CDR3 reads CASSEAAGGIYNEQFF. The CDR3 DNA sequence: TGTGCCAGCAGTGAAGCTGCAGGGGGCATTTACAATGAGCAGTTCTTC. This chain uses TRBV6-1 with TRBJ2-1; 8 bases map to TRBD1. Germline trimming cut 0 bases from V and 4 bases from J; bases unmatched to any gene: 5. This CDR3 comprises 16 residues. Germline-derived CDR1 and CDR2 are MNHNS and SASEGT.

The gene calls are TRBV6-5 and TRBJ2-1; 12 bases line up with TRBD2. The CDR3 extends over 15 amino acids. From germline, CDR1 is MNHEY and CDR2 SVGAGI. After removal of 9 bases from V and 10 bases from J, the junction contained 13 bases not matched to a gene. The CDR3: CASLRLAGALGEQFF. For the CDR3, the DNA is TGTGCCAGTTTGAGACTAGCGGGGGCCTTGGGAGAGCAGTTCTTC.

In this sample, this clonotype turned up once. V gene TRBV24-1 combines with J gene TRBJ2-1; 7 bases are a match to TRBD2. CDR1 and CDR2 from the germline V gene are KGHDR and SFDVKD. This CDR3 has 14 residues. J lost 2 bases, V lost 4 bases, and 1 base had no gene match. CDR3: CATSERGTYNEQFF. CDR3 in DNA: TGTGCCACCAGTGAGCGGGGGACCTACAATGAGCAGTTCTTC.

This clonotype was recorded a few times. J is TRBJ2-7 and V is TRBV6-2 or TRBV6-3; D may correspond to TRBD1 or TRBD2 (5 bases each). V was clipped by 3 bases and J by 5 bases, with 17 bases between them. Germline V gives CDR1 MNHEY, CDR2 SVGEGT. This CDR3 is built from 15 residues. CDR3 coding DNA: TGTGCCAGCAGTTATGGTGGGACGGCTGGCCACGAGCAGTACTTC. Its translation: CASSYGGTAGHEQYF.

This clonotype has only a few counts. At one of its ends the junction is not consistent with the germline gene, which may arise from a read error. The chain combines TRBV4-2 with TRBJ1-1; the D gene is possibly TRBD1 (6 bases). Germline CDR1 is LGHNA and CDR2 is YNFKEQ. The CDR3 sequence is 17 residues long. The CDR3 sequence: CASSPRQGQGMKTEAFF. CDR3 DNA sequence: TGTGCCAGCAGCCCGCGCCAGGGGCAGGGGATGAAGACTGAAGCTTTCTTT.

This clonotype has more than one count but fewer than ten. J is TRBJ1-5 and V is TRBV9, with D hard to call. V was clipped by 3 bases and J by 4 bases, with 8 bases between them. Looked up from germline, CDR1 is SGDLS and CDR2 is YYNGEE. The CDR3 is made up of 13 amino acids. The CDR3 DNA reads TGTGCCAGCAGCGCCAGCTTTAATCAGCCCCAGCATTTT. Its protein product is CASSASFNQPQHF.

CDR3 in DNA: TGTGCCAGCAGTCCCCAGAGTCAATACGAGCAGTACTTC. Encoded protein: CASSPQSQYEQYF. The chain carries TRBV27 and TRBJ2-7; unclear D gene. Germline values: CDR1 MNHEY, CDR2 SMNVEV (reference sequence). CDR3 size: 13 residues. Trimming took 5 bases from V and 4 from J, leaving 12 bases between them.

The chain is built from TRBV27 and TRBJ1-2; D is uncertain. Germline V CDR1 and CDR2: MNHEY, SMNVEV (reference sequence). Deletions cut 5 bases from V and 6 bases from J, with 13 bases between. The CDR3 contains 13 residues. CDR3 coding DNA: TGTGCCAGCAGTGGTCGGGTAACCCATGGCTACACCTTC. Encoded protein: CASSGRVTHGYTF.

The chain links TRBV7-6 to TRBJ1-1, with D perhaps matching TRBD1 (5 bases). CDR1 and CDR2 (germline): SGHVS, FNYEAQ. The V end lost 8 bases, the J end lost 4 bases, and 17 bases lay between the germline ends. The CDR3 loop spans 14 amino acids. The CDR3 DNA is TGTGCCAGCCTTTATGGGCCGGGGGTCACTGAAGCTTTCTTT. Amino acids: CASLYGPGVTEAFF.

The chain recombines TRBV2 with TRBJ2-7; 11 bases match TRBD2. The V and J ends lost 8 bases and 7 bases, in that order; junction bases with no gene match: 13. CDR3 length: 15 amino acids. The germline V gene has CDR1 SNHLY and CDR2 FYNNEI. This chain's CDR3 is CASGPLAGAYNEQYF. Here the CDR3 DNA reads TGTGCCAGCGGCCCACTAGCGGGGGCCTACAATGAGCAGTACTTC.

Of note for this clonotype: A junction boundary mismatches the germline segment, possibly from a read error. The chain joins TRBV7-7 to TRBJ2-5; 11 bases align to TRBD1. The CDR3 length is 15 residues. Per the germline V gene, CDR1 is SSHAT and CDR2 is FNYEAQ (reference sequence). CDR3 residues: CASSPGTGGRGTQYF. CDR3 DNA sequence: TGTGCTAGCAGCCCCGGGACAGGGGGGAGGGGGACCCAGTACTTC. The whole variable domain, filled in from reference TRBV7-7 and TRBJ2-5, reads GAGVSQSPRYKVTKRGQDVTLRCDPISSHATLYWYQQALGQGPEFLTYFNYEAQPDKSGLPSDRFSAERPEGSISTLTIQRTEQRDSAMYRCASSPGTGGRGTQYFGPGTRLLVL.

This rearrangement joins TRBV10-3 to TRBJ2-3, with 9 bases that match TRBD1. Germline V lookup: CDR1 ENHRY, CDR2 SYGVKD. This CDR3 has 16 residues. V lost 10 bases to trimming and J lost 0 bases; unmatched junction nucleotides: 11. The CDR3 DNA follows: TGTGCCAGCCGGGGACAGGGAGGTTCTAGCACAGATACGCAGTATTTT. Protein: CASRGQGGSSTDTQYF.

The chain joins TRBV20-1 to TRBJ1-2; D is unresolved. The V gene's germline CDR1 is DFQATT and CDR2 SNEGSKA (reference sequence). The CDR3 spans 13 residues. Trimming removed 6 bases at V and 6 bases at J, with 17 bases between. The CDR3 DNA reads as TGCAGTGCCCCGGCGGGAGACACAAATGGCTACACCTTC. Translated: CSAPAGDTNGYTF.

The sample holds a few counts of this clonotype. V and J are TRBV27 and TRBJ1-2, with D perhaps TRBD1 (6 bases). Germline V gene data show CDR1 as MNHEY and CDR2 as SMNVEV (reference sequence). Trimming removed 2 bases at V and 2 bases at J, with 12 bases between. The CDR3 has 15 amino acids. The CDR3, as DNA: TGTGCCAGCAGTTTAACGGAACAGGGAAACTATGGCTACACCTTC. It encodes CASSLTEQGNYGYTF.